Listed here are 7 T cell receptor beta chains from one sample, sequenced in a study of spatial heterogeneity in lung cancer. TCRdb reprocessed the 5' RACE reads via MiXCR and lists one record per CDR3 protein. The sample lists some 11,000 distinct CDR3 sequences; roughly 4% were seen once. Time point: sample taken at primary tumor resection. TCRs were sequenced from unsorted whole RNA of tumor, nontumor lung or PBMC. The material was PBMCs, obtained at surgery. These receptors were taken from a female donor with early-stage non-small cell lung cancer.

In its sample, this clonotype ranks as medium-sized. This beta chain turned up in a library designed for alpha chains; as an off-target read, its abundance says little. The chain recombines TRBV5-6 with TRBJ2-1; TRBD2 aligns across 12 bases. In germline, CDR1 is SGHDT, CDR2 YYEEEE. This CDR3 contains 14 residues. V lost 3 bases, J lost 10 bases, and 5 bases stayed unmatched. CDR3 coding DNA: TGTGCCAGCAGCTGGACTAGCGGGACTGGGGAGCAGTTCTTC. Translating it yields CASSWTSGTGEQFF.

This clonotype was detected many times. Since it is a stray read in a library aimed at alpha chains, this beta chain has a size that is not meaningful. The chain uses TRBV7-2 and TRBJ2-3; 7 bases are shared with TRBD2. J lost 4 bases, V lost 6 bases, and 7 bases had no gene match. Germline V CDR1 and CDR2: SGHTA, FQGNSA. This CDR3 comprises 14 residues. This chain's CDR3 is CASRPLAGADTQYF. CDR3 in DNA: TGTGCCAGCAGGCCATTAGCGGGCGCAGATACGCAGTATTTT.

This clonotype appeared many times. The library was built for alpha chains, so this beta chain is an off-target read and its size means little. The rearrangement links TRBV12-3 or TRBV12-4 to TRBJ2-1; tentatively, D is TRBD1 (6 bases). With 11 bases removed from V and 5 bases from J, the gap between germline ends came to 16 bases. The length of the CDR3 is 13 residues. The CDR3 loop is CAQAQDRHNEQFF. The CDR3 nucleotides read TGTGCCCAAGCTCAGGACAGACACAATGAGCAGTTCTTC.

There are many counts of this clonotype. In a library made to pick up alpha chains, this beta chain is a stray read with a size that means little. The rearrangement uses TRBV7-2 and TRBJ2-4; TRBD2 matches at 9 bases. The CDR3 has 22 amino acids. After removal of 4 bases from V and 0 bases from J, the junction contained 22 bases not matched to a gene. Germline CDR1 and CDR2: SGHTA and FQGNSA. CDR3 sequence: CASSSDGVRAIAGALAKNIQYF. In DNA, the CDR3 is TGTGCCAGCAGCTCCGACGGGGTGAGGGCAATAGCGGGGGCTCTAGCCAAAAACATTCAGTACTTC.

In its sample, this clonotype is medium-sized (0.01 to 0.1%). This beta chain was picked up by a library intended for alpha chains and is off target, so its count carries little meaning. The rearrangement uses TRBV9 and TRBJ2-1; D gene unclear. Trimming shortened V by 2 bases and J by 8 bases, and 17 bases separated the two germline ends. Germline CDR1 SGDLS, CDR2 YYNGEE. The CDR3 covers 15 residues. The CDR3 DNA reads as TGTGCCAGCAGCGTGGGTCGCGCCTTTGGCGATGAGCAGTTCTTC. Translating gives CASSVGRAFGDEQFF.

This clonotype turned up a few times. A library prepared for alpha chains yielded this beta chain as an off-target read; its size is of little meaning. The chain combines TRBV7-8 with TRBJ2-1; 9 positions match TRBD2. Trimming cost V 5 bases and J 6 bases; bases outside gene matches: 11. The V gene's germline CDR1 is SGHVS and CDR2 FQNEAQ. This CDR3 is built from 16 residues. This CDR3 reads CASSPFSGGPSNEQFF. CDR3 DNA: TGTGCCAGCAGCCCATTCAGCGGGGGGCCGTCCAATGAGCAGTTCTTC.

This clonotype was recorded at least ten times. This beta chain is a stray read from a library made for alpha chains; its abundance is not meaningful. The chain carries TRBV5-1 and TRBJ1-2; D may be TRBD1 (6 bases). The CDR3 consists of 13 residues. The V and J ends lost 4 bases and 2 bases respectively, with 9 bases between them. The germline CDR1 and CDR2 sequences are SGHRS and YFSETQ. Written as DNA, the CDR3 is TGCGCCAGCAGCCCCGGACAGAACTATGGCTACACCTTC. Residues: CASSPGQNYGYTF.